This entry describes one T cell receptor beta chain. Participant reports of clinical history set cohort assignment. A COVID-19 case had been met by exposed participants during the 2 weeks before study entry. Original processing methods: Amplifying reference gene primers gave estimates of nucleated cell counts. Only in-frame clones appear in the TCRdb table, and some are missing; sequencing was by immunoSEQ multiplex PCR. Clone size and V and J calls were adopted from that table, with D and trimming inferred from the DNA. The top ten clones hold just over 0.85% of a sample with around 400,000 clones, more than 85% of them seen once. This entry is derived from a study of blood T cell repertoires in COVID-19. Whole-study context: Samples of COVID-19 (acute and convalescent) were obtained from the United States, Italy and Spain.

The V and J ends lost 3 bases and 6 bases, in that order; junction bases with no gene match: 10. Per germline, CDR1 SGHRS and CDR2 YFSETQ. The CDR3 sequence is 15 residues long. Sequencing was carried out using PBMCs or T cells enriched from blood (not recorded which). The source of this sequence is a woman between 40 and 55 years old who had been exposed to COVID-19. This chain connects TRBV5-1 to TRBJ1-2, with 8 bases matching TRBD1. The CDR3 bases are TGCGCCAGCAGCTCCGGCCAGGGGGCGTCGGATGGCTACACCTTC. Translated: CASSSGQGASDGYTF.